These 7 T cell receptor beta chains were sequenced from one sample in a study of human versus mouse CDR3 diversity and MHC coevolution. Libraries were prepared by immunoSEQ multiplex PCR; TCRdb keeps only in-frame clonotypes and omits some of them. The sample yields 75,000 to 90,000 clones, around 95% seen once. The sequencing sample was made of naive CD4+ T cells from blood. Subset in this sample: CD45RO-negative CD62L-positive naive CD4 T cells. The receptor source for this set is a person aged 30 to 69 in good health.

The chain has TRBV9 and TRBJ2-6, with 9 bases aligning to TRBD1. CDR1 and CDR2 (germline): SGDLS, YYNGEE. J was trimmed by 1 base and V by 3 bases; bases with no gene match: 2. The CDR3 length is 16 residues. Here the CDR3 DNA reads TGTGCCAGCAGCGGGACAGGGGATTCTGGGGCCAACGTCCTGACTTTC. Encoded protein: CASSGTGDSGANVLTF.

This clone has just one count. The rearrangement links TRBV27 to TRBJ1-1, with D possibly matching TRBD1 (5 bases). Per the germline V gene, CDR1 is MNHEY and CDR2 is SMNVEV (reference sequence). The V end lost 4 bases, the J end lost 7 bases, and 13 bases lay between the germline ends. This CDR3 comprises 13 residues. The CDR3 DNA follows: TGTGCCAGCAGTTCTCGACAGCGGGGTGAAGCTTTCTTT. The encoded protein is CASSSRQRGEAFF.

Worth noting for this clone: This same CDR3 is encoded by further DNA sequences in the sample. The chain joins TRBV2 to TRBJ1-2, with D hard to call. The CDR3 loop spans 12 amino acids. The germline V gene has CDR1 SNHLY and CDR2 FYNNEI. Trimming pared 3 bases from V and 7 bases from J, leaving 9 bases between. The DNA of the CDR3 is TGTGCCAGCAGTGAGTTGGGAGGTGGCTACACCTTC. Protein: CASSELGGGYTF.

V and J are TRBV19 and TRBJ1-5; D remains ambiguous. The CDR3 extends over 15 amino acids. Trimming pared 6 bases from V and 6 bases from J, leaving 18 bases between. The germline V gene encodes CDR1 LNHDA and CDR2 SQIVND (reference sequence). CDR3 amino acids: CASRGAFGGSQPQHF. The CDR3 DNA reads as TGTGCCAGTAGGGGCGCTTTCGGAGGCTCTCAGCCCCAGCATTTT.

The V and J genes are TRBV6-5 and TRBJ2-7; TRBD1 matches 12 bases. The CDR3 totals 14 residues. Germline CDR1 MNHEY, CDR2 SVGAGI. Trimming took 6 bases from V and 7 from J; bases not matched to a gene: 7. The CDR3 loop is CASSKGQGAGEQYF. The CDR3, as DNA: TGTGCCAGCAGCAAGGGACAGGGGGCTGGGGAGCAGTACTTC.

This clone was seen a few times. This chain links TRBV19 with TRBJ1-4; 8 nucleotides match TRBD1. Germline V gene lookup returns CDR1 LNHDA and CDR2 SQIVND (reference sequence). The CDR3 runs 11 residues. V lost 5 bases and J lost 15; bases outside the gene matches: 5. The CDR3 here is CASSPRTGMFF. The CDR3 DNA is TGTGCCAGTAGTCCCCGGACAGGGATGTTTTTT.

This clone has more than one count but fewer than ten. The V gene is TRBV28, the J gene TRBJ1-4; TRBD1 matches 8 bases. CDR3 size: 14 residues. The J segment lost 8 bases and the V segment lost 2 bases, leaving 4 bases of the junction unmatched. Germline V lookup: CDR1 MDHEN, CDR2 SYDVKM. CDR3 sequence reads: CASSLTGGGEKLFF. CDR3 in DNA: TGTGCCAGCAGTTTAACAGGGGGAGGCGAAAAACTGTTTTTT.